Below are 7 T cell receptor beta chains sequenced from a single sample in a study of T cell changes during pregnancy in multiple sclerosis. Sequencing used immunoSEQ multiplex PCR; TCRdb keeps in-frame clones, though not all of them. Here the sample spans approximately 31,000 clones, 90% being singletons. The sequencing here drew on CD4+ T cells from peripheral blood mononuclear cells, taken in the second trimester of pregnancy. These receptors came from a female donor in good health, enrolled as a control in a pregnancy study.

The genes are TRBV5-1 and TRBJ2-1; possibly TRBD2 for D (6 bases). There are 17 residues in the CDR3. V dropped 4 bases and J dropped 6 bases, with 23 bases sitting between them. Germline CDR1 SGHRS, CDR2 YFSETQ. Here the CDR3 reads CASSLLTLAQRSNEQFF. The CDR3 DNA is TGCGCCAGCAGCCTCCTAACACTAGCCCAACGGTCCAATGAGCAGTTCTTC.

The genes are TRBV7-8 and TRBJ1-5; D might be TRBD1 (6 bases). With 1 base removed from V and 2 bases from J, the gap between germline ends came to 12 bases. The CDR3 covers 16 residues. Germline V lookup: CDR1 SGHVS, CDR2 FQNEAQ. CDR3 bases: TGTGCCAGCAGCTTAGAATGGCCAGGGGGCAATCAGCCCCAGCATTTT. Translated: CASSLEWPGGNQPQHF.

This clone was seen more than once but under ten times. The chain joins TRBV5-6 to TRBJ2-3; no definite D call. The CDR3 sequence is 14 residues long. Trimming stripped 0 bases from V and 3 bases from J, with 8 bases between. From germline, CDR1 is SGHDT and CDR2 YYEEEE. This CDR3 reads CASSLDPITDTQYF. CDR3 sequence (DNA): TGTGCCAGCAGCTTGGATCCTATAACAGATACGCAGTATTTT.

The rearrangement links TRBV5-1 to TRBJ2-3; 7 bases match TRBD2. Per the germline V gene, CDR1 is SGHRS and CDR2 is YFSETQ. With 1 base clipped from V and 5 bases from J, the junction kept 7 bases outside the gene matches. The CDR3 sequence is 15 residues long. CDR3 bases: TGCGCCAGCAGCTTGCTCGGGGGAGGGAGAGATACGCAGTATTTT. Translating it yields CASSLLGGGRDTQYF.

The CDR3 DNA follows: TGCGCCAGCAGCTTTTCTGAGTCTGGAAACACCATATATTTT. Amino acid sequence: CASSFSESGNTIYF. V is TRBV5-1 and J is TRBJ1-3; D remains unclear. The ends were cut back, 2 bases at V and 1 base at J, with 7 bases in the middle. Germline V gene sequence: CDR1 SGHRS, CDR2 YFSETQ. CDR3 length: 14 residues.

The chain employs TRBV6-6 and TRBJ2-7; 7 nucleotides match TRBD2. CDR3 size: 14 residues. Germline V gives CDR1 MNHNY, CDR2 SVGAGI (reference sequence). Unmatched junction bases numbered 6, after V lost 5 bases and J lost 2 bases. The CDR3 spells CASSTSAGAYEQYF. In DNA, the CDR3 is TGTGCCAGCAGTACCTCGGCGGGGGCCTACGAGCAGTACTTC.

The chain recombines TRBV5-5 with TRBJ1-6; 9 bases are shared with TRBD1. Germline V gene sequence: CDR1 SGHKS, CDR2 YYEKEE (reference sequence). This CDR3 contains 15 residues. J was trimmed by 9 bases and V by 2 bases; bases with no gene match: 6. Here the CDR3 DNA reads TGTGCCAGCAGCTTCTGGGACAGGGACCGTTCACCCCTCCACTTT. This codes for CASSFWDRDRSPLHF. The variable domain in full, completed from reference TRBV5-5 and TRBJ1-6, reads DAGVTQSPTHLIKTRGQQVTLRCSPISGHKSVSWYQQVLGQGPQFIFQYYEKEERGRGNFPDRFSARQFPNYSSELNVNALLLGDSALYLCASSFWDRDRSPLHFGNGTRLTVT.